This T cell receptor (beta chain) was captured by sequencing in a study of CD8+ T cells in alopecia areata. The CDR3 spans 12 residues. Trimming stripped 2 bases from V and 6 bases from J, with 7 bases between. Germline CDR1 reads SGHRS; CDR2 reads YFSETQ. cDNA reverse transcribed from extracted RNA served as the sequencing template. Assay used: immunoSEQ multiplex PCR; TCRdb lists only in-frame clones, some missing. The table has about 150,000 clones, about 60% seen once. Researchers took lesional scalp punch biopsies and peripheral blood from people who were alopecia areata patients. Here the sequenced sample was CD4+ T cells sorted from blood, taken at week 0. This sequence was found in a human donor with alopecia areata. The chain has TRBV5-1 and TRBJ2-3; no firm D call. The CDR3, as DNA: TGCGCCAGCAGCTTTGCGTCGGATACGCAGTATTTT. It encodes CASSFASDTQYF.